This record concerns one T cell receptor (beta chain) sequence. Its antigen remains unknown. CDR1 and CDR2 (germline): LNHDA, SQIVND (reference sequence). This CDR3 is built from 16 residues. Trimming left V 3 bases short and J 2 bases short, with 14 bases between. This specimen comes from a study of OX40 agonist ivuxolimab in advanced cancers. Study-level background: Patients received intravenous ivuxolimab every 2 weeks at 0.01 to 10 mg/kg. Patients in dose escalation had liver, melanoma, kidney or head and neck cancers.

Exclusion of a patient followed from autoimmune disease history or systemic immunosuppression. TCRdb's table, derived via immunoSEQ multiplex PCR, lists solely in-frame clones and lacks some. The profile shows some 25,000 clones, around 90% of them singletons. Study-wide findings and caveats: Patients with a partial response at 0.1-3.0 mg/kg had among the lowest clonal expansion.

The J gene is TRBJ2-1, the V gene TRBV19; unclear D gene. This specimen was CD4+ or CD8+ T cells sorted from blood, taken in a trial of the OX40 agonist ivuxolimab. This clonotype originated in an adult with an advanced solid tumor such as melanoma, head and neck, liver or kidney cancer. The DNA for the CDR3 is TGTGCCAGTAGTATTAGGAAGGGTAGCACCTACAATGAGCAGTTCTTC. It yields the protein CASSIRKGSTYNEQFF.